The 22 T cell receptor beta chains given below trace back to one sample, sequenced in a study of blood T cells in healthy people across ages. Together with a sample-barcoded 5' primer, a J-beta primer mix was included in a second PCR lasting about 6 to 11 cycles. From the 5' RACE reads, TCRdb called clonotypes with MiXCR, one entry per CDR3 protein. The sample holds about 1.4 million distinct CDR3 sequences, approximately 63% seen once. The sequenced sample was blood. The source is a man between 18 and 35 years old in good health.

This clonotype was counted only a few times. The chain uses TRBV11-2 and TRBJ2-1; 12 positions agree with TRBD1. Germline CDR1 is SGHAT and CDR2 is FQNNGV. The CDR3 runs to 17 residues. The V gene end was trimmed by 5 bases and the J gene end by 8 bases; junction bases not matched to a gene: 13. CDR3 loop: CASSQGVVGQGADEQFF. As DNA, the CDR3 is TGTGCCAGCAGCCAAGGGGTCGTGGGACAGGGGGCCGATGAGCAGTTCTTC. Full variable domain (outside the CDR3, taken from reference TRBV11-2 and TRBJ2-1): EAGVAQSPRYKIIEKRQSVAFWCNPISGHATLYWYQQILGQGPKLLIQFQNNGVVDDSQLPKDRFSAERLKGVDSTLKIQPAKLEDSAVYLCASSQGVVGQGADEQFFGPGTRLTVL.

The V gene is TRBV7-9, the J gene TRBJ2-5; a weak D match, TRBD2 (6 bases). The CDR3 loop spans 15 amino acids. Germline values: CDR1 SEHNR, CDR2 FQNEAQ (reference sequence). With 1 base removed from V and 1 base from J, the gap between germline ends came to 10 bases. The CDR3 loop reads CASSLDVGGQETQYF. The CDR3 coding sequence is TGTGCCAGCAGCTTAGATGTGGGGGGCCAAGAGACCCAGTACTTC.

This clonotype has only a few counts. The chain employs TRBV20-1 and TRBJ2-1; TRBD2 is a possible D gene (7 bases). V lost 5 bases, J lost 5 bases, and 16 bases lay in between. From germline, CDR1 is DFQATT and CDR2 SNEGSKA (reference sequence). The length of the CDR3 is 14 residues. The CDR3 nucleotides are TGCAGTGCTCGCCGTGGGGGGGCAAACAATGAGCAGTTCTTC. Translation gives CSARRGGANNEQFF.

In its sample, this clonotype was seen once. The J gene is TRBJ2-5, the V gene TRBV10-2; D gene uncertain. The J call may be incorrect, as the DNA end agrees better with TRBJ2-7. The CDR3 is made up of 11 amino acids. Germline lookup yields CDR1 WSHSY and CDR2 SAAADI. CDR3 loop: CASTRNYEQYF. CDR3 nucleotides: TGCGCCAGCACTCGGAACTACGAGCAGTACTTC.

J is TRBJ2-2 and V is TRBV21-1; TRBD1, the D gene given by the table, was not confirmed from the DNA. TRBV21-1 is termed a pseudogene. This CDR3 comprises 13 residues. The CDR3 region is CASGTDDTGELFF. CDR3 DNA sequence: TGTGCCAGCGGGACAGACGACACCGGGGAGCTGTTTTTT.

V usage is TRBV11-3 and J usage is TRBJ1-1, with no clear D. CDR3 length: 12 residues. Between the trimmed V and J ends, which lost 0 bases and 10 bases, there was a span of 9 bases. Germline-derived CDR1 and CDR2 are SGHNT and YENEEA. The CDR3 spells CASSLEHGSAFF. In DNA, the CDR3 is TGTGCCAGCAGCTTAGAACACGGTTCAGCTTTCTTT.

V is TRBV3-1 and J is TRBJ1-4; 7 bases agree with TRBD1. J gave up 5 bases and V 0 bases, and 9 bases lay outside the gene matches. This CDR3 contains 17 residues. Germline-derived CDR1 and CDR2 are LGHDT and YNNKEL (reference sequence). CDR3 residues: CASSQDGTGAINEKLFF. The CDR3 region has the DNA TGTGCCAGCAGCCAAGACGGAACAGGGGCTATCAATGAAAAACTGTTTTTT.

The chain is built from TRBV20-1 and TRBJ1-1, with TRBD1 identical over 7 bases. The CDR3 extends over 14 amino acids. Germline CDR1 is DFQATT and CDR2 is SNEGSKA (reference sequence). This CDR3 is CSALLAGGDAEAFF. CDR3 nucleotide sequence: TGCAGCGCCCTTTTAGCAGGGGGGGACGCTGAAGCTTTCTTT.

V gene TRBV6-2 or TRBV6-3 combines with J gene TRBJ2-1; 10 positions agree with TRBD2. V shed 0 bases, J shed 9 bases, and the junction held 14 bases outside the gene matches. Looked up from germline, CDR1 is MNHEY and CDR2 is SVGEGT. This CDR3 is 18 amino acids long. The DNA for the CDR3 is TGTGCCAGCAGTTACTCCCTCCTCAGCGGGGGGGCACTTGGTGAGCAGTTCTTC. Residues: CASSYSLLSGGALGEQFF.

This chain joins TRBV14 and TRBJ2-5, with 8 bases matching TRBD1. Gene TRBJ2-7 matches the end of the DNA better, so the J call may be wrong. CDR3 length: 16 residues. CDR1 and CDR2 from the germline V gene are SGHDN and FVKESK. CDR3 coding DNA: TGTGCCAGCAGCCAAGGGGCTTCCGGGACAGGCTACGAGCAGTACTTC. As protein: CASSQGASGTGYEQYF.

This rearrangement joins TRBV7-6 to TRBJ2-1; 7 nucleotides match TRBD2. J gave up 7 bases and V 1 base, and 10 bases lay outside the gene matches. The CDR3 has 16 amino acids. CDR1 is SGHVS and CDR2 is FNYEAQ in the germline V gene. CDR3 residues: CASSLGSSGNRNEQFF. For the CDR3, the DNA is TGTGCCAGCAGCTTAGGGTCGAGCGGGAACAGGAATGAGCAGTTCTTC.

There are a few counts of this clonotype. The rearrangement joins TRBV4-1 to TRBJ2-7; TRBD2 matches 10 bases. Germline loops: CDR1 MGHRA, CDR2 YSYEKL. The CDR3 spans 15 residues. The ends lost 2 bases at V and 4 bases at J; junction bases unmatched: 5. The CDR3 protein is CASSQLAGEMYEQYF. The CDR3 region has the DNA TGCGCCAGCAGCCAACTAGCGGGAGAGATGTACGAGCAGTACTTC.

The chain has TRBV24-1 and TRBJ2-6; D is possibly TRBD1 (6 bases). The CDR3 consists of 14 residues. CDR1 and CDR2 (germline): KGHDR, SFDVKD. V was shortened by 11 bases and J by 4 bases, with 14 bases between the two germline ends. CDR3 region: CAMQTGSGANVLTF. In nucleotides, the CDR3 is TGTGCCATGCAAACAGGGTCCGGGGCCAACGTCCTGACTTTC.

V and J are TRBV5-6 and TRBJ2-3; D is tentatively TRBD1 or TRBD2 (5 bases each). The V gene's germline CDR1 is SGHDT and CDR2 YYEEEE. There are 16 residues in the CDR3. Trimming took off 3 bases at V and 0 bases at J, with 14 bases between the two ends. CDR3 nucleotides: TGTGCCAGCAGCTCGGGGACCGAAGATAGCACAGATACGCAGTATTTT. Translated, it gives CASSSGTEDSTDTQYF.

The chain is built from TRBV7-2 and TRBJ2-4; the match to TRBD1 covers 9 bases. The tail of the sequence fits TRBJ2-7 better, so the J call may be wrong. The CDR3 length is 15 residues. CDR1 and CDR2 from the germline V gene are SGHTA and FQGNSA. The CDR3 loop reads CASSFDSGTGIEQYF. The CDR3 coding sequence is TGTGCCAGCAGCTTCGACTCCGGGACAGGGATCGAGCAGTACTTC.

The gene calls are TRBV4-2 and TRBJ2-1; D gene uncertain. V lost 0 bases, J lost 5 bases, and 8 bases lay in between. Germline CDR1 and CDR2: LGHNA and YNFKEQ. There are 14 residues in the CDR3. This chain's CDR3 is CASSQEEINNEQFF. The CDR3 DNA follows: TGTGCCAGCAGCCAAGAAGAAATAAACAATGAGCAGTTCTTC.

The rearrangement joins TRBV6-5 to TRBJ1-2, with 8 positions matching TRBD1. CDR1 MNHEY and CDR2 SVGAGI come from the germline V gene. V dropped 5 bases and J dropped 5; count of bases not matched to a gene: 10. The CDR3 consists of 15 residues. The CDR3, as DNA: TGTGCCAGCAGTCAACGACAGGGGAGGCTATATGGCTACACCTTC. Translation gives CASSQRQGRLYGYTF.

The chain couples TRBV15 to TRBJ2-7; 10 bases map to TRBD2. The CDR3 runs to 15 residues. Germline loops: CDR1 LNHNV, CDR2 YYDKDF (reference sequence). The trim removed 1 base at V and 0 bases at J, leaving 0 bases unmatched. The CDR3 is CATSRGTSGSYEQYF. For the CDR3, the DNA is TGTGCCACCAGCAGAGGGACTAGCGGCTCCTACGAGCAGTACTTC.

This rearrangement joins TRBV7-9 to TRBJ1-1, with D uncertain. Trimming removed 4 bases at V and 7 bases at J, with 10 bases between. The CDR3 has 12 residues. CDR1 and CDR2 from the germline V gene are SEHNR and FQNEAQ (reference sequence). In nucleotides, the CDR3 is TGTGCCAGCAGCTCGTGGGAGGGTGAAGCTTTCTTT. Protein: CASSSWEGEAFF.

The genes are TRBV5-5 and TRBJ2-4, with TRBD1 matching 7 bases. The J call may be in error: the DNA end matches TRBJ2-7 better. This CDR3 is built from 14 residues. Germline assignment: CDR1 SGHKS and CDR2 YYEKEE (reference sequence). CDR3 sequence (DNA): TGTGCCAGCAGCCACTACACAGGGGTAAGCGAGCAGTACTTC. Its protein is CASSHYTGVSEQYF.

This clonotype has just one count. The chain is built from TRBV18 and TRBJ2-2; 8 bases match TRBD1. The V gene end was trimmed by 4 bases and the J gene end by 5 bases; junction bases not matched to a gene: 9. The germline CDR1 and CDR2 sequences are KGHSH and LQKENI. The CDR3 covers 16 residues. The CDR3 DNA reads TGTGCCAGCTCACTAAACCGGGACAGGTGGACCGGGGAGCTGTTTTTT. This codes for CASSLNRDRWTGELFF.

The chain links TRBV12-3 or TRBV12-4 to TRBJ2-2; 9 positions agree with TRBD1. The V gene end was trimmed by 5 bases and the J gene end by 5 bases; junction bases not matched to a gene: 6. The CDR3 sequence is 15 residues long. The CDR3 is CASSPTGGGTGELFF. In DNA, the CDR3 is TGTGCCAGCAGTCCGACAGGGGGTGGTACCGGGGAGCTGTTTTTT.